This T cell receptor beta chain was recorded in a study of OX40 agonist ivuxolimab in advanced cancers. About the research overall: Dose-escalation subjects each had hepatocellular carcinoma, melanoma, renal cell or head and neck cancer.

General observations from the study: Not determined was the antigen specificity of the expanded peripheral T cells. People who partly responded at 0.1-3.0 mg/kg had some of the least clonal expansion seen.

To note about this clone: The antigen is undetermined.

Clones were read by immunoSEQ multiplex PCR, and TCRdb kept only the in-frame ones, dropping some. The sample has more than 15,000 clones, 90% seen once. The CDR3 runs 15 residues. Trimming left V 2 bases short and J 5 bases short, with 15 bases between. Germline lookup yields CDR1 SGHRS and CDR2 YFSETQ. The TCR sequence derives from an adult with an advanced solid tumor such as melanoma, head and neck, liver or kidney cancer. This chain connects TRBV5-1 to TRBJ2-3, with D perhaps matching TRBD1 or TRBD2 (6 bases each). This specimen consisted of CD4+ or CD8+ T cells sorted from blood, obtained in a trial of the OX40 agonist ivuxolimab. The CDR3 protein is CASSLYGGAGDTQYF. CDR3 in DNA: TGCGCCAGCAGCTTATACGGGGGCGCGGGAGATACGCAGTATTTT.